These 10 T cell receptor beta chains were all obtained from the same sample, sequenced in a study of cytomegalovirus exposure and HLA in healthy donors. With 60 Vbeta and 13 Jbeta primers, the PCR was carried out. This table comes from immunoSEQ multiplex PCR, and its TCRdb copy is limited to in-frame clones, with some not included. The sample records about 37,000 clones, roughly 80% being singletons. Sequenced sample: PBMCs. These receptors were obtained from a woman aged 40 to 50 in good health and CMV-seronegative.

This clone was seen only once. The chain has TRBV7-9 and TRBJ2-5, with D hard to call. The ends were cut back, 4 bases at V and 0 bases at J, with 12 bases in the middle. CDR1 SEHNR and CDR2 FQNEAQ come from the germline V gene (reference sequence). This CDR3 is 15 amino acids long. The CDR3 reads CASSSARSNQETQYF. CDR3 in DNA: TGTGCCAGCAGCTCAGCGAGGTCAAACCAAGAGACCCAGTACTTC.

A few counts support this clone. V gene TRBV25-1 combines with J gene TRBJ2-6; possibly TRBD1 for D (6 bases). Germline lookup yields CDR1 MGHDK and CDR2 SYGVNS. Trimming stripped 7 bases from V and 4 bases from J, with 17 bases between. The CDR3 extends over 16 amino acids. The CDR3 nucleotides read TGTGCCAGCATGGGAAGGGGGACGCAAGGGGCCAACGTCCTGACTTTC. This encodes CASMGRGTQGANVLTF.

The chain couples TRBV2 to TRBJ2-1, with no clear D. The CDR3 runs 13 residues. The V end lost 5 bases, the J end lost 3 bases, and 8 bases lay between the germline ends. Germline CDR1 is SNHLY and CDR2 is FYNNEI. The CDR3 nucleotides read TGTGCCAGCAGTCTCCAGGACTACAATGAGCAGTTCTTC. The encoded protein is CASSLQDYNEQFF.

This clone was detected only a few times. The CDR3 nucleotides are TGCGCCAGCAGCTTGCAACAGGGCTACGAGCAGTACTTC. Translation: CASSLQQGYEQYF. The chain uses TRBV5-1 and TRBJ2-7; D may be TRBD1 (6 bases). CDR3 length: 13 amino acids. CDR1 is SGHRS, CDR2 YFSETQ, per germline. The V end was cut by 1 base, the J end by 3 bases, with 8 bases between.

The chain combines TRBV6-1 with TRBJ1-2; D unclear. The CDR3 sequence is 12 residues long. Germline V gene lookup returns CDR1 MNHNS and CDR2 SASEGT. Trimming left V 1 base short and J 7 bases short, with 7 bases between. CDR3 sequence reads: CASSEGYSGYTF. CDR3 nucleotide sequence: TGTGCCAGCAGTGAAGGGTACTCTGGCTACACCTTC.

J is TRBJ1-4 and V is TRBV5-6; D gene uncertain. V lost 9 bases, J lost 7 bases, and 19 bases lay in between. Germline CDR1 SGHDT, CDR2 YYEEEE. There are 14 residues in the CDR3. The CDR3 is CATRRREWGEKLFF. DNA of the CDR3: TGTGCCACCCGCCGGAGGGAATGGGGTGAAAAACTGTTTTTT.

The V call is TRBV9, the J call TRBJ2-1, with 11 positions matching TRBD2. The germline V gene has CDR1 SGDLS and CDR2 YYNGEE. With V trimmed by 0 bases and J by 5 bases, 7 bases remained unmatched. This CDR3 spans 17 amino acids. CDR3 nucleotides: TGTGCCAGCAGCGTAGGGTTAGCGGGGGGGCGAAACAATGAGCAGTTCTTC. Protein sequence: CASSVGLAGGRNNEQFF.

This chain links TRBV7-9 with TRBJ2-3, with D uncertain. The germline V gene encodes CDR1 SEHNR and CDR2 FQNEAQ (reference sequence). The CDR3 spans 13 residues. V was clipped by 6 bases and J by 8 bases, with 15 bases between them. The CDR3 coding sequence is TGTGCCAGCAGTCCCGTGGATACGGGTACGCAGTATTTT. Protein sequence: CASSPVDTGTQYF.

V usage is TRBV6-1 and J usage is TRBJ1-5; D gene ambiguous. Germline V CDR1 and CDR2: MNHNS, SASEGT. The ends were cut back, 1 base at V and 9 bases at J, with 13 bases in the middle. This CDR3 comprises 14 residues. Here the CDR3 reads CASSEGTGVGPQHF. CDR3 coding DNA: TGTGCCAGCAGTGAAGGGACGGGAGTGGGGCCCCAGCATTTT.

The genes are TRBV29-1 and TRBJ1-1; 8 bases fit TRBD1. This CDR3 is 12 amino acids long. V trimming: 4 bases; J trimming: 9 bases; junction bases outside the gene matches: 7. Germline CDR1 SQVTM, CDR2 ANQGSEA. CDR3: CSVVLGQGKAFF. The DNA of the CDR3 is TGCAGCGTTGTCCTAGGACAGGGAAAAGCTTTCTTT.